The 17 T cell receptor beta chains presented below share a single source sample, sequenced in a study of graft-versus-host responses after intestinal transplantation. The data were produced by immunoSEQ multiplex PCR, yet TCRdb's version contains in-frame clones alone and is incomplete. Of about 90,000 clones in the sample, around 90% are singletons; the top ten hold approximately 0.3%. No cognate antigen is known for these TCRs. This material consisted of unstimulated CD4+ T cells sorted from spleen or lymph node cells, taken before transplant. These receptor sequences come from a human donor who was the organ donor for an intestinal transplant.

J is TRBJ1-3 and V is TRBV9, with 7 positions matching TRBD1. Germline lookup yields CDR1 SGDLS and CDR2 YYNGEE. Trimming took 3 bases from V and 0 from J; bases not matched to a gene: 3. The length of the CDR3 is 15 residues. CDR3 loop: CASSETGRSGNTIYF. CDR3 bases: TGTGCCAGCAGCGAGACAGGGCGCTCTGGAAACACCATATATTTT.

In DNA form, the CDR3 reads TGTGCCAGCAGCTTCGATTCCCCTCCCGGGGGAAATACGCAGTATTTT. Amino acids: CASSFDSPPGGNTQYF. The V and J genes are TRBV7-9 and TRBJ2-3; a possible D gene is TRBD2 (6 bases). There are 16 residues in the CDR3. CDR1 SEHNR and CDR2 FQNEAQ come from the germline V gene (reference sequence). V gave up 3 bases and J gave up 7 bases, with 20 bases separating them.

The V gene is TRBV9, the J gene TRBJ2-7, with a possible D match to TRBD1 (5 bases). V lost 0 bases and J lost 1, with 8 bases in between. This CDR3 spans 14 amino acids. CDR1 and CDR2 from the germline V gene are SGDLS and YYNGEE. The CDR3 DNA sequence: TGTGCCAGCAGCGTAGGGGGCCCTTCCTACGAGCAGTACTTC. It translates to CASSVGGPSYEQYF.

Concerning this clone: This same CDR3 is encoded by further DNA sequences in the sample. This chain links TRBV20-1 with TRBJ2-1, with D uncertain. Germline V gene data show CDR1 as DFQATT and CDR2 as SNEGSKA (reference sequence). CDR3 size: 10 residues. V was trimmed by 6 bases and J by 6 bases, leaving 6 bases between them. The CDR3 nucleotides read TGCAGTGCCCGGTCCAATGAGCAGTTCTTC. This sequence encodes CSARSNEQFF.

This clone has more than one count but fewer than ten. The V gene is TRBV6-1, the J gene TRBJ2-3, with unresolved D. Germline-derived CDR1 and CDR2 are MNHNS and SASEGT. Trimming removed 8 bases from V and 3 bases from J, with 9 bases in between. The CDR3 has 12 residues. The CDR3 region is CASRLLTDTQYF. The CDR3 bases are TGTGCCAGCCGCCTCCTAACAGATACGCAGTATTTT.

This clone was observed once. V gene TRBV28 combines with J gene TRBJ2-3; 7 bases match TRBD2. The J segment lost 5 bases and the V segment lost 2 bases, leaving 4 bases of the junction unmatched. Germline V gene sequence: CDR1 MDHEN, CDR2 SYDVKM. The CDR3 is 14 amino acids. In nucleotides, the CDR3 is TGTGCCAGCAGTTTAGGCGGGAGAGGAGATACGCAGTATTTT. Its translation: CASSLGGRGDTQYF.

This sequence joins TRBV2 and TRBJ2-1, with 8 bases aligning to TRBD2. Germline assignment: CDR1 SNHLY and CDR2 FYNNEI. With V trimmed by 1 base and J by 9 bases, 8 bases remained unmatched. This CDR3 has 15 amino acids. This chain's CDR3 is CASSEEERGGGEQFF. In nucleotides, the CDR3 is TGTGCCAGCAGTGAAGAGGAACGGGGGGGCGGTGAGCAGTTCTTC.

Comment on this clone: The same CDR3 is also encoded by other DNA sequences in this sample. The V gene is TRBV18, the J gene TRBJ2-7, with 8 positions matching TRBD1. Germline V CDR1 and CDR2: KGHSH, LQKENI. The CDR3 contains 16 residues. V dropped 3 bases and J dropped 0; count of bases not matched to a gene: 7. In nucleotides, the CDR3 is TGTGCCAGCTCACCGAAAGGGGACAGGAGCTCCTACGAGCAGTACTTC. Its protein is CASSPKGDRSSYEQYF.

The chain couples TRBV5-1 to TRBJ2-1, with TRBD2 as a possible D gene (6 bases). The V end was cut by 0 bases, the J end by 8 bases, with 12 bases between. The germline gives CDR1 SGHRS, CDR2 YFSETQ. The CDR3 runs to 14 residues. The CDR3 DNA sequence: TGCGCCAGCAGCTTGGGCGGGGTGCGGGATGAGCAGTTCTTC. The encoded protein is CASSLGGVRDEQFF.

This chain connects TRBV5-1 to TRBJ2-5; 8 nucleotides align to TRBD2. J gave up 1 base and V 0 bases, and 5 bases lay outside the gene matches. CDR3 length: 16 residues. CDR1 and CDR2 (germline): SGHRS, YFSETQ. CDR3 residues: CASSLVASGLQETQYF. CDR3 sequence (DNA): TGCGCCAGCAGCTTGGTAGCTAGCGGGCTCCAAGAGACCCAGTACTTC.

This chain uses TRBV11-2 with TRBJ2-5; weak D call: TRBD2 (7 bases). The CDR3 loop spans 16 amino acids. V lost 5 bases to trimming and J lost 7 bases, with 23 bases between them. CDR1 is SGHAT, CDR2 FQNNGV, per germline. This CDR3 reads CASSTPLRGALGTQYF. The CDR3 DNA reads as TGTGCCAGCAGCACTCCCCTCCGGGGGGCCCTAGGGACCCAGTACTTC.

The chain has TRBV9 and TRBJ2-1; D is ambiguous. Germline V CDR1 and CDR2: SGDLS, YYNGEE. V was cut by 4 bases and J by 9 bases, with 11 bases left in between. The CDR3 runs to 12 residues. CDR3: CASSPQDGEQFF. In nucleotides, the CDR3 is TGTGCCAGCAGCCCACAAGATGGTGAGCAGTTCTTC.

This chain uses TRBV7-9 with TRBJ2-1; 7 nucleotides agree with TRBD2. The CDR3 length is 15 residues. CDR1 is SEHNR, CDR2 FQNEAQ, per germline (reference sequence). The trim removed 5 bases at V and 6 bases at J, leaving 10 bases unmatched. The CDR3 sequence: CASSEAGLGGNEQFF. Written as DNA, the CDR3 is TGTGCCAGCAGCGAAGCGGGATTGGGGGGCAATGAGCAGTTCTTC.

This clone has a single count. This sequence joins TRBV28 and TRBJ2-7; 7 nucleotides agree with TRBD2. From germline, CDR1 is MDHEN and CDR2 SYDVKM. The ends lost 7 bases at V and 2 bases at J; junction bases unmatched: 8. The CDR3 runs to 14 residues. The CDR3 coding sequence is TGTGCCAGCAACATAGCGGGTAGAGCCTACGAGCAGTACTTC. Translation gives CASNIAGRAYEQYF.

The rearrangement links TRBV27 to TRBJ1-5; D is uncertain. This CDR3 is 13 amino acids long. CDR1 is MNHEY, CDR2 SMNVEV, per germline (reference sequence). Trimming cost V 5 bases and J 9 bases, with 14 bases left between them. The CDR3 nucleotides read TGTGCCAGCAGTCTACTTCGAGCAATGCCCCAGCATTTT. This codes for CASSLLRAMPQHF.

This chain uses TRBV15 with TRBJ2-5; possibly TRBD2 for D (6 bases). Germline lookup yields CDR1 LNHNV and CDR2 YYDKDF (reference sequence). The CDR3 runs 17 residues. V was clipped by 0 bases and J by 5 bases, with 19 bases between them. The CDR3 DNA is TGTGCCACCAGCAGAGATCGGCAGGGATGGGGAGGCGAGACCCAGTACTTC. As protein: CATSRDRQGWGGETQYF.

This chain links TRBV6-1 with TRBJ1-2; no definite D call. The ends were cut back, 2 bases at V and 0 bases at J, with 13 bases in the middle. The CDR3 contains 16 residues. Germline-derived CDR1 and CDR2 are MNHNS and SASEGT. The CDR3 spells CASSERGRYPNYGYTF. In DNA, the CDR3 is TGTGCCAGCAGTGAACGAGGCAGATACCCTAACTATGGCTACACCTTC.